This T cell receptor (beta chain) was captured in a study of T cells in Graves' hyperthyroidism and ophthalmopathy. Study-level background: Before any treatment, at initial diagnosis, peripheral blood was collected.

Exclusion criteria comprised uncontrolled infection, other autoimmune disease, pregnancy or lactation. Amplification of TCR beta CDR3 regions was performed using RNA transcripts as template. Researchers ran a first-round RT-PCR on the TCR CDR3 using the HTBI primer set. MiXCR, run by TCRdb on the multiplex PCR reads, gives a single entry per CDR3 protein. The profile shows 700,000 to 850,000 distinct CDR3 sequences, 35% of them singletons. This CDR3 has 15 amino acids. CDR1 LNHDA and CDR2 SQIVND come from the germline V gene (reference sequence). V gave up 3 bases and J gave up 5 bases, with 17 bases separating them. Study outcomes and limitations: The majority of expanded thyroid clonotypes above 0.001 also appeared in blood.

About this clonotype: The antigen remains undetermined.

The V gene is TRBV19, the J gene TRBJ2-7; the D gene could be TRBD1 or TRBD2 (5 bases each). The material sequenced was blood. The receptor's source is a woman aged 40-49 years with Graves' hyperthyroidism. This chain's CDR3 is CASSILGVRGNEQYF. The CDR3 DNA follows: TGTGCCAGTAGTATCTTGGGGGTTCGGGGTAACGAGCAGTACTTC.